This TCR beta chain originates from a study of blood T cell repertoires in COVID-19. Original data processing: Using reference gene primer amplification, nucleated cell counts were estimated. The method was immunoSEQ multiplex PCR; TCRdb's version includes in-frame clones alone and lacks a portion of them. V, J and clone size are taken as reported in that table, and D and trimming were inferred from the DNA itself. This table has 110,000 or so clones, 65% to 85% appearing once. Input material: peripheral blood. The sequence derives from a man aged 50-59 years with acute or convalescent COVID-19.

CDR3 sequence (DNA): TGTGCCAGCAGCTCGCAGGGGCCGAACACTGAAGCTTTCTTT. It is translated as CASSSQGPNTEAFF. The chain has TRBV7-3 and TRBJ1-1; TRBD1 is a possible D gene (6 bases). CDR1 and CDR2 from the germline V gene are SGHTA and FQGTGA. This CDR3 is 14 amino acids long. Deletions cut 4 bases from V and 1 base from J, with 10 bases between. Full variable domain (outside the CDR3, taken from reference TRBV7-3 and TRBJ1-1): GAGVSQTPSNKVTEKGKYVELRCDPISGHTALYWYRQSLGQGPEFLIYFQGTGAADDSGLPNDRFFAVRPEGSVSTLKIQRTERGDSAVYLCASSSQGPNTEAFFGQGTRLTVV.